This TCR beta chain was identified during a study of beta chain features in type 1 diabetes. Study findings and constraints: These data did not resolve whether HLA type affects TCRB rearrangement. Researchers report that Type 1 diabetes patients had moderately but significantly shorter TCRB CDR3s across all four CD4+ subsets. cDNA-based sequencing might over-represent cells highly expressing TCR.

This CDR3 contains 14 residues. Per germline, CDR1 LGHNA and CDR2 YSLEER. V lost 1 base and J lost 10, with 11 bases in between. All of the isolated RNA was reverse transcribed, so expressed TCRB transcripts were sequenced. Using immunoSEQ multiplex PCR, the repertoire was profiled, and TCRdb retains in-frame clones only, with some absent. The sample has 150,000 to 200,000 clones, more than 60% seen once; the top ten hold about 0.089%. In regard to this clone: Its target is unknown.

The sample was naive CD4+ T cells from blood. The chain links TRBV4-3 to TRBJ1-6; no firm D call. The sequence came from a young man with type 1 diabetes. This CDR3 reads CASSQVHGSSPLHF. CDR3 sequence (DNA): TGCGCCAGCAGCCAAGTACATGGGTCCTCACCCCTCCACTTT.